Sequencing of this T cell receptor (beta chain) was carried out in a study of a mutant IDH1 vaccine in newly diagnosed glioma. Overall study context: Treated patients showed a male proportion of roughly 62%, a female proportion of around 38%, and a mean age of approximately 40 years. Overall study results and limits: Approximately 93% of patients showed vaccine-induced immune responses across multiple MHC alleles.

Repertoires were generated with immunoSEQ multiplex PCR, while TCRdb's copy carries only in-frame clones and drops some. The sample includes some 42,000 clones, approximately 85% of them seen just once. This sample's time point: week 5, during vaccination. It was 300 ug of mutant IDH1 20-mer peptide that made up each vaccine dose, given with topical imiquimod. Every donor had a new WHO grade 3 or 4 astrocytoma that was IDH1-mutant, with loss of nuclear ATRX. The V end lost 6 bases, the J end lost 4 bases, and 18 bases lay between the germline ends. The germline V gene encodes CDR1 SNHLY and CDR2 FYNNEI. The CDR3 runs to 15 residues. Points on this clone: The antigen is unknown.

This receptor was identified in a man aged 35-49 years with glioma. This chain links TRBV2 with TRBJ1-1; D may be TRBD1 (6 bases). This material consisted of PBMCs, taken from a glioma patient whose treatment included an IDH1 peptide vaccine. Here the CDR3 DNA reads TGTGCCAGCAGAGGGATGGGGGCAGAGGGCACTGAAGCTTTCTTT. Its translation: CASRGMGAEGTEAFF.